This T cell receptor (beta chain) was retrieved from a study of T-cell reconstitution after alpha-beta-depleted transplantation in children. A remark on this clonotype: Its antigen is as yet unknown.

Trimming stripped 1 base from V and 1 base from J, with 11 bases between. The CDR3 runs to 17 residues. General study results and limits: The study reportedly traced alpha-beta T cells about two months after transplant to several hundred expanded graft clones.

TCRbeta library preparation incorporated unique molecular identifiers. Each CDR3 protein gets one entry after TCRdb re-called the PCR reads with MiXCR. The data show 300,000 or so distinct CDR3 sequences, approximately 23% seen once. The receptor was isolated from a male patient between 5 and 17 years old who had a stem cell transplant for acute lymphoblastic leukemia, so the T cells may come from the graft donor. The chain couples TRBV12-3 or TRBV12-4 to TRBJ2-6; no definite D call. The sample here was PBMCs, mostly from graft donor cells, taken 180 days after TCRalphabeta/CD19-depleted stem cell transplant. CDR3 DNA sequence: TGTGCCAGCAGTTTAGTGGGGTTCGCTTCTGGGGCCAACGTCCTGACTTTC. Translating it yields CASSLVGFASGANVLTF.